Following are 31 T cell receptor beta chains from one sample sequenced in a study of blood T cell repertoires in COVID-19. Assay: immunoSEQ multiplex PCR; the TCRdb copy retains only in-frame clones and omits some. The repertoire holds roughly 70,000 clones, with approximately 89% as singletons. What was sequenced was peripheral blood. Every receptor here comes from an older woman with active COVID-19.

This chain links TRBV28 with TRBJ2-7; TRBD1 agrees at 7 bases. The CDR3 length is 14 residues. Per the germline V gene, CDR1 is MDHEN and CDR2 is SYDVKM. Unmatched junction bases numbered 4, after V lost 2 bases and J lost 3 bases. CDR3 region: CASSLRDRNYEQYF. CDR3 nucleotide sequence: TGTGCCAGCAGTTTAAGGGACAGAAACTACGAGCAGTACTTC.

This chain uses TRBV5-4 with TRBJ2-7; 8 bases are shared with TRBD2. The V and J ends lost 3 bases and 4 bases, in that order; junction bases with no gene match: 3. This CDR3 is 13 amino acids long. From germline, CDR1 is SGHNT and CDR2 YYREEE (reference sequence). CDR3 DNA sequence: TGTGCCAGCAGCTCCGAGCGGGAGTACGAGCAGTACTTC. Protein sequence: CASSSEREYEQYF.

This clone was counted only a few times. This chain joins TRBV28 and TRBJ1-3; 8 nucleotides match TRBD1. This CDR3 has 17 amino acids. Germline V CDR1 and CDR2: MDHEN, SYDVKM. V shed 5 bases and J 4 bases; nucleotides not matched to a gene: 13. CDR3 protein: CASSTRRQGRPGNTIYF. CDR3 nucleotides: TGTGCCAGCAGTACGAGGAGACAGGGGCGGCCCGGAAACACCATATATTTT.

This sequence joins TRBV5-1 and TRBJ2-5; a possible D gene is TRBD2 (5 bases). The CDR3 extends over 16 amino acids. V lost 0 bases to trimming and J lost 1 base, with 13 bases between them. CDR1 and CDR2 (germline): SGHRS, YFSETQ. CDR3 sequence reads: CASSLAGRRSQETQYF. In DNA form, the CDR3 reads TGCGCCAGCAGCTTGGCCGGGCGGAGGTCCCAAGAGACCCAGTACTTC.

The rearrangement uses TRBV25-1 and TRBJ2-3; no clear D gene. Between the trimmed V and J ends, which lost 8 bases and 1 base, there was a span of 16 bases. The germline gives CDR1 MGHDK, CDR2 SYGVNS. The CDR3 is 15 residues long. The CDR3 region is CASFASPRGTDTQYF. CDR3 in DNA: TGTGCCAGCTTCGCCTCCCCACGGGGCACAGATACGCAGTATTTT. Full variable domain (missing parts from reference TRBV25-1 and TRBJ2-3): EADIYQTPRYLVIGTGKKITLECSQTMGHDKMYWYQQDPGMELHLIHYSYGVNSTEKGDLSSESTVSRIRTEHFPLTLESARPSHTSQYLCASFASPRGTDTQYFGPGTRLTVL.

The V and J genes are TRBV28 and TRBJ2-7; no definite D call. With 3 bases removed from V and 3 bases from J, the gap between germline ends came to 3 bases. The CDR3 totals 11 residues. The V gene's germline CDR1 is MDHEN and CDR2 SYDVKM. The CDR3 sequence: CASSFNYEQYF. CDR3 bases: TGTGCCAGCAGTTTTAACTACGAGCAGTACTTC.

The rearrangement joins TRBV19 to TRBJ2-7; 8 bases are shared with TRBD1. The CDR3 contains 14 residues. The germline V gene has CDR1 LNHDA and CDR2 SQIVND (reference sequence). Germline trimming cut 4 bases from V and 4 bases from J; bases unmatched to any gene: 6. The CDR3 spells CASSTTGDGYEQYF. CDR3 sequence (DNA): TGTGCCAGTAGTACGACAGGGGATGGGTACGAGCAGTACTTC.

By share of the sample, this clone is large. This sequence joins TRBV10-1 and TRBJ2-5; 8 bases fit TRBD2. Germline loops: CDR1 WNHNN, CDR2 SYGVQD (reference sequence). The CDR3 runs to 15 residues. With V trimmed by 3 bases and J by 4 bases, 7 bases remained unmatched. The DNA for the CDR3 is TGCGCCAGCAGTGAAGCGGGAGCCAATGGAGAGACCCAGTACTTC. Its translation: CASSEAGANGETQYF.

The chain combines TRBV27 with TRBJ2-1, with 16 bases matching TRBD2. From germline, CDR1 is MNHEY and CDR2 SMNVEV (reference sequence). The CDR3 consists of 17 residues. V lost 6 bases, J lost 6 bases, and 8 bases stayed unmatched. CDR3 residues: CASRGTSGRASGNEQFF. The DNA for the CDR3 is TGTGCCAGCAGGGGGACTAGCGGGAGGGCCTCGGGCAATGAGCAGTTCTTC.

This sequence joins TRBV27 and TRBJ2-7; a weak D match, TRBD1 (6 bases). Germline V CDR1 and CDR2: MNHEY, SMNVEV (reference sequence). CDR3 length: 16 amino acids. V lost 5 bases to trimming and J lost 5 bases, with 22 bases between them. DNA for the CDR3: TGTGCCAGCAGTCCCATCCCCTCAGGGGAGCCCCACGAGCAGTACTTC. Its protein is CASSPIPSGEPHEQYF.

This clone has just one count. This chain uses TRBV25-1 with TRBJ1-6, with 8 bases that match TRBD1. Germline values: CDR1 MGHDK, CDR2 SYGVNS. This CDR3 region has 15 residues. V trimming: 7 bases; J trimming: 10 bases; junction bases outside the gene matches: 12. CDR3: CASTPLDREGSPLHF. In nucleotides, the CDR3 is TGTGCCAGCACGCCTTTGGACAGGGAAGGATCACCCCTCCACTTT.

The DNA for the CDR3 is TGTGCCAGCAGCTGGGGAGTTCGTGACACTGAAGCTTTCTTT. Protein: CASSWGVRDTEAFF. The V and J genes are TRBV7-9 and TRBJ1-1, with D hard to call. V was cut by 4 bases and J by 3 bases, with 12 bases left in between. This CDR3 is built from 14 residues. Per the germline V gene, CDR1 is SEHNR and CDR2 is FQNEAQ (reference sequence).

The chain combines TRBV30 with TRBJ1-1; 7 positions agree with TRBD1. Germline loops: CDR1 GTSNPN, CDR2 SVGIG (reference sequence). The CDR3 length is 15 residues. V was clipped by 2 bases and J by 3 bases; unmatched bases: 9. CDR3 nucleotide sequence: TGTGCCTGGAGTCCCTACAGGGGTGGGGACACTGAAGCTTTCTTT. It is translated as CAWSPYRGGDTEAFF.

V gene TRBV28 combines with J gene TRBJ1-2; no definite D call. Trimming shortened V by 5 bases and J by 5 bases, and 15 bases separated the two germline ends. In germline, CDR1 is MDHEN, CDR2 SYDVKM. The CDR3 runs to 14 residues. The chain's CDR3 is CASSRTWAPYGYTF. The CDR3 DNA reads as TGTGCCAGCAGTCGAACCTGGGCCCCATATGGCTACACCTTC.

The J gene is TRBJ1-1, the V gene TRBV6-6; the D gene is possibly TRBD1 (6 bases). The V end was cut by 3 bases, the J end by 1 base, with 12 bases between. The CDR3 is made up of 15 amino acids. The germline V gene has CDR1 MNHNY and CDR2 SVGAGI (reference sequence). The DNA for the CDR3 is TGTGCCAGCAGTTATGCTCCGGACAGGAACACTGAAGCTTTCTTT. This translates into CASSYAPDRNTEAFF.

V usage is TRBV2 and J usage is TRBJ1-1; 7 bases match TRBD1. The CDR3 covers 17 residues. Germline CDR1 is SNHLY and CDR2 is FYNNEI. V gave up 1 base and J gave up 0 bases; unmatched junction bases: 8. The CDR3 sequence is CASSEVRQGALNTEAFF. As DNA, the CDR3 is TGTGCCAGCAGTGAAGTCCGACAGGGAGCATTGAACACTGAAGCTTTCTTT.

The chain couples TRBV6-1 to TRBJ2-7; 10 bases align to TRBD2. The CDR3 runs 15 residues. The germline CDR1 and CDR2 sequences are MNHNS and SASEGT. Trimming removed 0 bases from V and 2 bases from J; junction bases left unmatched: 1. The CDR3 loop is CASSEAGTSAYEQYF. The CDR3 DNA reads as TGTGCCAGCAGTGAAGCCGGGACTAGCGCCTACGAGCAGTACTTC.

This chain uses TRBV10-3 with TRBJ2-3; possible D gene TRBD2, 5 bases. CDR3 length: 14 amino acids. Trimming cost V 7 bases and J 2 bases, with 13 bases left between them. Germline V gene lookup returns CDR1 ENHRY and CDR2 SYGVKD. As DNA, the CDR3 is TGTGCCATCAAATCCGAGCGGATCACAGATACGCAGTATTTT. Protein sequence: CAIKSERITDTQYF.

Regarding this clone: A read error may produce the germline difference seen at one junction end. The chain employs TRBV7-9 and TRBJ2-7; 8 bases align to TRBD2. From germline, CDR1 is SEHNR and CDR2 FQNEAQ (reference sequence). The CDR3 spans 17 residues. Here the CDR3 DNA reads TGTGCAAGCAGCTTAGGGGGTACTAGCGGAATTTCCTACGAGCAGTACTTC. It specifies CASSLGGTSGISYEQYF.

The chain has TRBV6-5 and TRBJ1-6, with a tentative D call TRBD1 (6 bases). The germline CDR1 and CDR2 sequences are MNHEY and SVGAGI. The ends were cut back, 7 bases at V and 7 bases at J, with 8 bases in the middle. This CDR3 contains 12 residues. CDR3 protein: CASTDRNSPLHF. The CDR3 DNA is TGTGCCAGCACGGACAGAAATTCACCCCTCCACTTT.

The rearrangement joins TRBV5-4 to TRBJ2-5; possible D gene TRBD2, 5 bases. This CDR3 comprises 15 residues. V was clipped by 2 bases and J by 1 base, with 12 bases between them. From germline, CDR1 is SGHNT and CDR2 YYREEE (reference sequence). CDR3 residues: CASSFSADSQETQYF. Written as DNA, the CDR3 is TGTGCCAGCAGCTTCTCGGCGGACTCCCAAGAGACCCAGTACTTC.

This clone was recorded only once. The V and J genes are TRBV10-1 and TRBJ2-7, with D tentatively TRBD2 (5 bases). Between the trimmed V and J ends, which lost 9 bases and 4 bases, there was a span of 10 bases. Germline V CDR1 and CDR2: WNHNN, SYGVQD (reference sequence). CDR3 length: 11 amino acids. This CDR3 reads CARGSSYEQYF. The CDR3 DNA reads TGCGCCAGGGGGAGTTCGTACGAGCAGTACTTC.

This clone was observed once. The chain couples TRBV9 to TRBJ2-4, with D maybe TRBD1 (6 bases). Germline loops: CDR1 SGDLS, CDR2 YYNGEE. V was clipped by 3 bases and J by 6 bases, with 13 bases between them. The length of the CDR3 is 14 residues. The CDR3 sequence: CASSEGRGRNIQYF. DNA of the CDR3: TGTGCCAGCAGCGAGGGCAGGGGACGAAACATTCAGTACTTC.

CDR3 amino acids: CSVERTSLDEPDTQYF. The CDR3 DNA follows: TGCAGCGTTGAAAGGACTAGCTTAGATGAACCAGATACGCAGTATTTT. The chain uses TRBV29-1 and TRBJ2-3, with 8 bases identical to TRBD2. After removal of 2 bases from V and 4 bases from J, the junction contained 11 bases not matched to a gene. The CDR3 runs to 16 residues. Germline V CDR1 and CDR2: SQVTM, ANQGSEA.

CDR3 residues: CASSRLTQAGNTIYF. The CDR3, as DNA: TGTGCCAGCTCAAGATTAACACAAGCTGGAAACACCATATATTTT. V and J are TRBV18 and TRBJ1-3, with D uncertain. The CDR3 runs 15 residues. From germline, CDR1 is KGHSH and CDR2 LQKENI. V lost 5 bases, J lost 2 bases, and 13 bases lay in between. The full variable domain, completed using reference TRBV18 and TRBJ1-3, is NAGVMQNPRHLVRRRGQEARLRCSPMKGHSHVYWYRQLPEEGLKFMVYLQKENIIDESGMPKERFSAEFPKEGPSILRIQQVVRGDSAAYFCASSRLTQAGNTIYFGEGSWLTVV.

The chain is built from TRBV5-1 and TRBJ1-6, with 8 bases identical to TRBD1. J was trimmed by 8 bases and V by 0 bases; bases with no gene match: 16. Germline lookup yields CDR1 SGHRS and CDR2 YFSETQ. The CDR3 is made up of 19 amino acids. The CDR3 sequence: CASSLDEDRGKCCDSPLHF. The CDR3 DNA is TGCGCCAGCAGCTTGGACGAAGACAGGGGTAAGTGCTGTGATTCACCCCTCCACTTT.

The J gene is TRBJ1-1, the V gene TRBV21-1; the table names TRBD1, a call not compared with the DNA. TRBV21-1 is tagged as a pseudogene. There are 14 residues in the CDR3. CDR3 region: CASSLGTLNTEAFF. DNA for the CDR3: TGTGCCAGCAGTCTTGGGACACTTAACACTGAAGCTTTCTTT.

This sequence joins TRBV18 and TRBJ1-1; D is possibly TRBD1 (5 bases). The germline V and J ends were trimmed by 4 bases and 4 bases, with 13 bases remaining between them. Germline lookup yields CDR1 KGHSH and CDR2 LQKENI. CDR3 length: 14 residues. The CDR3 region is CASSQGKPATEAFF. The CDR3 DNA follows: TGTGCCAGCTCACAGGGGAAGCCGGCCACTGAAGCTTTCTTT.

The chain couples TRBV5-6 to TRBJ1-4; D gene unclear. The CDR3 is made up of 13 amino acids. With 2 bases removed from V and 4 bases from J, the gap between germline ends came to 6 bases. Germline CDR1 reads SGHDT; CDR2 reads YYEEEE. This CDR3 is CASSFRYNEKLFF. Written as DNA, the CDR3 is TGTGCCAGCAGCTTCAGGTATAATGAAAAACTGTTTTTT.

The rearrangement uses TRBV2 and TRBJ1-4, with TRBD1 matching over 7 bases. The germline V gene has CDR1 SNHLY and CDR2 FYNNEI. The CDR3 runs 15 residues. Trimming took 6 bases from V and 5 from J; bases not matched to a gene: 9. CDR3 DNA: TGTGCCAGCAGCGTAGACAGGGTGGTCAATGAAAAACTGTTTTTT. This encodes CASSVDRVVNEKLFF.

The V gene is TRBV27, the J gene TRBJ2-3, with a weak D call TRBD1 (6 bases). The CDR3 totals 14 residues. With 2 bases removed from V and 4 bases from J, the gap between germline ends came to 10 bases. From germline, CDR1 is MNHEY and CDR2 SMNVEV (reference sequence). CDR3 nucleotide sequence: TGTGCCAGCAGTTTAGGGTCAGGGGCAGATACGCAGTATTTT. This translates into CASSLGSGADTQYF.